The 19 T cell receptor beta chains below all came from one sample that was sequenced in a study of vaccination and CD4 T cells after COVID-19 (dated by TCRdb to between 2021 and 2023). Explained via the paper, the treatment or condition label denotes: approximately 9-day PBMC culture with coronavirus spike peptide pools or control peptides (ViraFEST assay). Libraries were built with PCR. For sequencing, an Illumina iSeq 100 was employed. DNA from cultured CD4+ T cells was subjected to TCR sequencing with the Oncomine TCR Beta short-read assay at the Johns Hopkins FTIC core. TCRdb passed the public sequencing reads through fastp at Q25 and MiXCR, retaining productive beta sequences. One record per CDR3 amino acid sequence lists the most common genes and DNA. In this sample the table shows several thousand distinct CDR3 sequences, less than 70% of which occur a single time. The top ten clonotypes cover 36% of the sample.

These receptors lack a known antigen. The sequenced sample was CD4+ T cells from blood, cultured in vitro. All receptors come from a human donor who had recovered from COVID-19.

The table lists this clonotype with a few counts. The rearrangement links TRBV20-1 to TRBJ1-1; TRBD1 matches at 7 bases. V lost 3 bases to trimming and J lost 5 bases; unmatched junction nucleotides: 6. Germline lookup yields CDR1 DFQATT and CDR2 SNEGSKA (reference sequence). This CDR3 is 13 amino acids long. CDR3 sequence: CSASVRGRTEAFF. DNA for the CDR3: TGCAGTGCTAGTGTGAGGGGGCGAACTGAAGCTTTCTTT.

The V and J genes are TRBV7-8 and TRBJ2-5; perhaps D is TRBD1 or TRBD2 (5 bases each). Germline CDR1 SGHVS, CDR2 FQNEAQ. This CDR3 contains 15 residues. V was clipped by 6 bases and J by 5 bases, with 19 bases between them. The CDR3 DNA is TGTGCCAGCAGAGGCCCGGGGCAAGAGAGGGAGACCCAGTACTTC. Translation: CASRGPGQERETQYF.

The rearrangement joins TRBV10-3 to TRBJ2-7; TRBD2 matches at 11 bases. The CDR3 sequence is 17 residues long. The V and J ends lost 6 bases and 0 bases, in that order; junction bases with no gene match: 10. Germline CDR1 is ENHRY and CDR2 is SYGVKD. The CDR3 DNA is TGTGCCATCAGCGAACACCTTAGCGGGGGGGCCTCCTACGAGCAGTACTTC. It translates to CAISEHLSGGASYEQYF.

The V and J genes are TRBV20-1 and TRBJ1-5, with 7 bases lining up with TRBD1. The ends lost 5 bases at V and 3 bases at J; junction bases unmatched: 7. Germline CDR1 and CDR2: DFQATT and SNEGSKA (reference sequence). The CDR3 is made up of 14 amino acids. Here the CDR3 reads CSAYRDSLNQPQHF. The CDR3 coding sequence is TGCAGTGCTTACCGGGACAGTCTCAATCAGCCCCAGCATTTT.

This sequence joins TRBV7-2 and TRBJ1-2; a weak D match, TRBD1 (6 bases). With 3 bases removed from V and 7 bases from J, the gap between germline ends came to 21 bases. Germline V CDR1 and CDR2: SGHTA, FQGNSA. The CDR3 loop spans 16 amino acids. The CDR3 is CASSFGQGAARGGYTF. The CDR3 coding sequence is TGTGCCAGCAGCTTTGGGCAGGGAGCGGCCAGGGGTGGCTACACCTTC.

This chain links TRBV20-1 with TRBJ1-6, with TRBD1 as a possible D gene (5 bases). With 6 bases removed from V and 6 bases from J, the gap between germline ends came to 15 bases. Germline CDR1 is DFQATT and CDR2 is SNEGSKA (reference sequence). The CDR3 spans 14 residues. In nucleotides, the CDR3 is TGCAGTGCCATCCCCGGCGGGGGTAATTCACCCCTCCACTTT. This codes for CSAIPGGGNSPLHF.

The rearrangement joins TRBV30 to TRBJ2-3; maybe TRBD2 (5 bases). The ends were cut back, 2 bases at V and 9 bases at J, with 12 bases in the middle. The length of the CDR3 is 12 residues. Looked up from germline, CDR1 is GTSNPN and CDR2 is SVGIG (reference sequence). The CDR3 region has the DNA TGTGCCTGGAGTCCACCTAGCTCCACGCAGTATTTT. Residues: CAWSPPSSTQYF.

The chain has TRBV27 and TRBJ1-2, with 9 bases aligning to TRBD1. The CDR3 contains 13 residues. Per the germline V gene, CDR1 is MNHEY and CDR2 is SMNVEV (reference sequence). V shed 6 bases and J 8 bases; nucleotides not matched to a gene: 7. CDR3 DNA: TGTGCCAGCAGAGGACAGGGGAGTTACGGCTACACCTTC. Translating it yields CASRGQGSYGYTF.

The J gene is TRBJ1-2, the V gene TRBV20-1, with 7 positions matching TRBD1. J gave up 4 bases and V 5 bases, and 4 bases lay outside the gene matches. This CDR3 has 12 amino acids. Per germline, CDR1 DFQATT and CDR2 SNEGSKA (reference sequence). The CDR3 DNA is TGCAGTGCTCAGACAGGGAGCTATGGCTACACCTTC. This codes for CSAQTGSYGYTF.

CDR3 sequence: CASSPGPRNSPLHF. The CDR3 bases are TGTGCCAGCAGTCCCGGGCCAAGGAATTCACCCCTCCACTTT. V usage is TRBV6-4 and J usage is TRBJ1-6; D gene uncertain. V shed 5 bases and J shed 7 bases, with 12 bases lying between them. The CDR3 runs 14 residues. In germline, CDR1 is MRHNA, CDR2 SNTAGT.

The genes are TRBV20-1 and TRBJ1-2; D is unresolved. The germline V and J ends were trimmed by 2 bases and 6 bases, with 7 bases remaining between them. Germline-derived CDR1 and CDR2 are DFQATT and SNEGSKA (reference sequence). The CDR3 contains 11 residues. The CDR3 protein is CSARQENGYTF. In DNA, the CDR3 is TGCAGTGCTAGACAGGAGAATGGCTACACCTTC.

J is TRBJ1-5 and V is TRBV20-1; perhaps TRBD1 as D (6 bases). CDR3 length equals 15 residues. Germline assignment: CDR1 DFQATT and CDR2 SNEGSKA (reference sequence). Trimming removed 4 bases from V and 3 bases from J, with 16 bases in between. The CDR3 DNA is TGCAGTGCTACTACAGGGAAAGGGCACAATCAGCCCCAGCATTTT. It codes for CSATTGKGHNQPQHF.

The chain links TRBV11-1 to TRBJ1-2; the match to TRBD1 covers 9 bases. The CDR3 has 14 amino acids. Germline assignment: CDR1 SGHAT and CDR2 FQDESV (reference sequence). V lost 3 bases, J lost 4 bases, and 3 bases stayed unmatched. CDR3 sequence: CASSLGQGPYGYTF. The CDR3 DNA follows: TGTGCCAGCAGCTTGGGACAGGGCCCCTATGGCTACACCTTC.

J is TRBJ2-5 and V is TRBV6-2 or TRBV6-3, with 8 bases identical to TRBD1. This CDR3 is built from 14 residues. Germline V gene lookup returns CDR1 MNHEY and CDR2 SVGEGT. Trimming removed 5 bases from V and 5 bases from J; junction bases left unmatched: 7. CDR3 coding DNA: TGTGCCAGCAGTCCCCAGGGGGCAGAGGAGACCCAGTACTTC. This sequence encodes CASSPQGAEETQYF.

The rearrangement joins TRBV28 to TRBJ2-5; D possibly corresponds to TRBD2 (5 bases). V was clipped by 3 bases and J by 4 bases, with 12 bases between them. This CDR3 contains 14 residues. Germline CDR1 reads MDHEN; CDR2 reads SYDVKM. The CDR3 region is CASSFSGSGETQYF. The CDR3 coding sequence is TGTGCCAGCAGTTTCTCGGGGTCTGGAGAGACCCAGTACTTC.

This chain connects TRBV20-1 to TRBJ2-7; D is possibly TRBD2 (6 bases). Germline V CDR1 and CDR2: DFQATT, SNEGSKA (reference sequence). This CDR3 comprises 14 residues. Trimming took off 5 bases at V and 2 bases at J, with 16 bases between the two ends. CDR3 DNA: TGCAGTGCTCCCCCCGGGACTTCGCCCTACGAGCAGTACTTC. Translation gives CSAPPGTSPYEQYF.

This clonotype was found once. The rearrangement joins TRBV20-1 to TRBJ1-1; no clear D. The CDR3 has 11 amino acids. Germline values: CDR1 DFQATT, CDR2 SNEGSKA (reference sequence). Trimming took 1 base from V and 2 from J, leaving 2 bases between them. DNA for the CDR3: TGCAGTGCTAGAGTAAACACTGAAGCTTTCTTT. It codes for CSARVNTEAFF.

This rearrangement joins TRBV2 to TRBJ1-2; D unresolved. Germline loops: CDR1 SNHLY, CDR2 FYNNEI. The CDR3 has 12 residues. Trimming took off 3 bases at V and 7 bases at J, with 9 bases between the two ends. The CDR3 here is CASSEVRAGYTF. The CDR3 DNA reads as TGTGCCAGCAGTGAGGTCAGAGCTGGCTACACCTTC.

The V and J genes are TRBV24-1 and TRBJ2-1; tentative D call: TRBD2 (7 bases). CDR1 and CDR2 from the germline V gene are KGHDR and SFDVKD. V was clipped by 4 bases and J by 10 bases, with 13 bases between them. The length of the CDR3 is 13 residues. This CDR3 reads CATSEWGRGEQFF. The CDR3, as DNA: TGTGCCACCAGTGAATGGGGGAGGGGGGAGCAGTTCTTC.